These 28 T cell receptor beta chains originate from one sample sequenced in a study of graft-versus-host responses after intestinal transplantation listed by TCRdb under 2021. Receptor amplification or capture employed the immunoSEQ multiplex PCR assay. TCRdb stores this immuneACCESS table with in-frame sequences only. Part of the clones is absent; in the studies checked, under half of the shortfall reflects unresolved V genes, and no reason is known for the rest. This sample comprises over 100,000 clones, approximately 92% of them detected only once. The ten largest clones take up over 0.1% of the sample. The meaning of the sample's time point label: cells obtained before transplantation from donor or recipient. The antigens for these receptors are not known. Material: unstimulated CD4+ T cells sorted from spleen or lymph node cells, obtained before intestinal transplant. All receptors come from a human donor who received an intestinal transplant.

The V call is TRBV30, the J call TRBJ2-5; tentatively, D is TRBD1 or TRBD2 (5 bases each). Germline V gene sequence: CDR1 GTSNPN, CDR2 SVGIG (reference sequence). Trimming stripped 8 bases from V and 5 bases from J, with 15 bases between. The CDR3 is 12 amino acids. CDR3 in DNA: TGTGCCGAGGGGCGAGGGTGGGAGACCCAGTACTTC. Translated, it gives CAEGRGWETQYF.

CDR3: CASSPLAGVLDEQYF. Written as DNA, the CDR3 is TGTGCCAGCAGCCCACTAGCGGGAGTCCTGGACGAGCAGTACTTC. The V gene is TRBV14, the J gene TRBJ2-7; 11 nucleotides match TRBD2. The CDR3 is 15 residues long. The germline CDR1 and CDR2 sequences are SGHDN and FVKESK. V shed 4 bases, J shed 5 bases, and the junction held 7 bases outside the gene matches.

The chain is built from TRBV30 and TRBJ1-2; the D gene is possibly TRBD1 (6 bases). The germline V and J ends were trimmed by 1 base and 1 base, with 19 bases remaining between them. Per germline, CDR1 GTSNPN and CDR2 SVGIG (reference sequence). CDR3 length: 17 amino acids. The CDR3 loop is CAWSGGGFRTFNYGYTF. The CDR3 nucleotides read TGTGCCTGGAGTGGAGGGGGGTTCCGGACGTTTAACTATGGCTACACCTTC. The whole variable domain, filled in from reference TRBV30 and TRBJ1-2, reads SQTIHQWPATLVQPVGSPLSLECTVEGTSNPNLYWYRQAAGRGLQLLFYSVGIGQISSEVPQNLSASRPQDRQFILSSKKLLLSDSGFYLCAWSGGGFRTFNYGYTFGSGTRLTVV.

The V gene is TRBV7-9, the J gene TRBJ1-1, with 12 bases lining up with TRBD1. There are 15 residues in the CDR3. J was trimmed by 14 bases and V by 2 bases; bases with no gene match: 12. Germline loops: CDR1 SEHNR, CDR2 FQNEAQ (reference sequence). The CDR3 region is CASSLRARDRGRGFF. The DNA for the CDR3 is TGTGCCAGCAGCTTAAGGGCCCGGGACAGGGGGCGCGGGTTCTTT.

The chain combines TRBV2 with TRBJ2-5; TRBD2 is a possible D gene (5 bases). In germline, CDR1 is SNHLY, CDR2 FYNNEI. Trimming left V 6 bases short and J 0 bases short, with 8 bases between. This CDR3 spans 13 amino acids. CDR3 sequence: CASRMTNQETQYF. CDR3 sequence (DNA): TGTGCCAGCAGGATGACTAACCAAGAGACCCAGTACTTC.

The chain uses TRBV5-1 and TRBJ2-2; 9 bases are shared with TRBD1. V was clipped by 7 bases and J by 2 bases; unmatched bases: 6. Looked up from germline, CDR1 is SGHRS and CDR2 is YFSETQ. This CDR3 has 15 residues. DNA of the CDR3: TGCGCCAGCGGATTGGGACAGGGAAACACCGGGGAGCTGTTTTTT. Its translation: CASGLGQGNTGELFF.

The chain has TRBV30 and TRBJ2-3, with 8 positions matching TRBD1. Germline V gives CDR1 GTSNPN, CDR2 SVGIG (reference sequence). The CDR3 sequence is 16 residues long. Trimming removed 5 bases from V and 5 bases from J; junction bases left unmatched: 15. The CDR3, as DNA: TGTGCCTGGGCCCATTTTCCTGGACAGGGCGAAGATACGCAGTATTTT. It yields the protein CAWAHFPGQGEDTQYF. Complete variable domain (other parts from reference TRBV30 and TRBJ2-3): SQTIHQWPATLVQPVGSPLSLECTVEGTSNPNLYWYRQAAGRGLQLLFYSVGIGQISSEVPQNLSASRPQDRQFILSSKKLLLSDSGFYLCAWAHFPGQGEDTQYFGPGTRLTVL.

As regards this clone: Other DNA sequences of this sample code for an identical CDR3. This chain uses TRBV7-3 with TRBJ2-3; the D gene is possibly TRBD2 (6 bases). Germline CDR1 is SGHTA and CDR2 is FQGTGA. There are 14 residues in the CDR3. V was cut by 0 bases and J by 3 bases, with 7 bases left in between. The CDR3 here is CASSLTGGTDTQYF. For the CDR3, the DNA is TGTGCCAGCAGCTTAACGGGGGGAACAGATACGCAGTATTTT.

The rearrangement joins TRBV19 to TRBJ1-5; tentative D call: TRBD1 (6 bases). Germline values: CDR1 LNHDA, CDR2 SQIVND (reference sequence). V was trimmed by 10 bases and J by 2 bases, leaving 18 bases between them. The CDR3 is made up of 15 amino acids. Here the CDR3 reads CATRRGDGGNQPQHF. DNA for the CDR3: TGTGCCACCCGTAGGGGGGACGGGGGCAATCAGCCCCAGCATTTT.

The genes are TRBV9 and TRBJ2-5; the match to TRBD2 covers 10 bases. The CDR3 is made up of 16 amino acids. The V gene's germline CDR1 is SGDLS and CDR2 YYNGEE. J lost 1 base, V lost 5 bases, and 8 bases had no gene match. The CDR3 loop reads CASRWASGSPQETQYF. CDR3 bases: TGTGCCAGCAGGTGGGCTAGCGGGAGTCCCCAAGAGACCCAGTACTTC.

The chain has TRBV6-1 and TRBJ2-7; TRBD2 matches at 11 bases. With 4 bases clipped from V and 4 bases from J, the junction kept 3 bases outside the gene matches. This CDR3 has 14 amino acids. Germline V lookup: CDR1 MNHNS, CDR2 SASEGT. The chain's CDR3 is CASSGASGRYEQYF. Written as DNA, the CDR3 is TGTGCCAGCAGTGGGGCTAGCGGGAGGTACGAGCAGTACTTC.

This chain joins TRBV5-1 and TRBJ2-1; 11 bases are shared with TRBD2. This CDR3 region has 16 residues. V dropped 1 base and J dropped 4; count of bases not matched to a gene: 4. Germline CDR1 and CDR2: SGHRS and YFSETQ. CDR3 in DNA: TGCGCCAGCAGCTTGCCGGGACTAGCGGTGTACAATGAGCAGTTCTTC. Amino acid sequence: CASSLPGLAVYNEQFF.

This chain uses TRBV29-1 with TRBJ2-1; D is possibly TRBD1 or TRBD2 (5 bases each). Germline lookup yields CDR1 SQVTM and CDR2 ANQGSEA. CDR3 size: 13 residues. V lost 4 bases and J lost 2, with 9 bases in between. CDR3 region: CSVGRDPYNEQFF. The CDR3 coding sequence is TGCAGCGTTGGCCGGGACCCCTACAATGAGCAGTTCTTC.

The chain recombines TRBV30 with TRBJ1-5, with TRBD1 identical over 8 bases. The CDR3 runs to 15 residues. V lost 1 base and J lost 3; bases outside the gene matches: 5. Germline V lookup: CDR1 GTSNPN, CDR2 SVGIG (reference sequence). The CDR3 coding sequence is TGTGCCTGGAGTGGGACAGGGCTTTTCAATCAGCCCCAGCATTTT. Translated, it gives CAWSGTGLFNQPQHF.

This chain joins TRBV6-5 and TRBJ1-3; D is ambiguous. CDR3 length: 16 amino acids. V was trimmed by 0 bases and J by 2 bases, leaving 11 bases between them. CDR1 and CDR2 from the germline V gene are MNHEY and SVGAGI. CDR3 DNA sequence: TGTGCCAGCAGTTACTCTGCAGCAAATACTGGAAACACCATATATTTT. This gives the protein CASSYSAANTGNTIYF.

The V call is TRBV5-8, the J call TRBJ2-1; 14 bases match TRBD2. Germline V CDR1 and CDR2: SGHTS, YDEGEE. CDR3 length: 18 amino acids. The V and J ends lost 4 bases and 0 bases, in that order; junction bases with no gene match: 6. The CDR3 DNA is TGTGCCAGCAGCGTATCCGGGACTAGCGGGAGCTCCTACAATGAGCAGTTCTTC. Protein product: CASSVSGTSGSSYNEQFF.

The rearrangement links TRBV10-3 to TRBJ2-1, with D perhaps matching TRBD2 (7 bases). There are 16 residues in the CDR3. CDR1 is ENHRY, CDR2 SYGVKD, per germline. V was cut by 6 bases and J by 6 bases, with 21 bases left in between. The CDR3 nucleotides are TGTGCCATCAGCCCAGAAGGGGGAGGGCCGCGCAATGAGCAGTTCTTC. Translated: CAISPEGGGPRNEQFF.

The sample holds a few counts of this clone. CDR3 loop: CASSGGILPEDEQYF. CDR3 nucleotides: TGTGCCAGCAGCGGTGGGATCCTACCAGAGGACGAGCAGTACTTC. This chain connects TRBV11-2 to TRBJ2-7; D remains unclear. Germline V lookup: CDR1 SGHAT, CDR2 FQNNGV. V was shortened by 5 bases and J by 5 bases, with 19 bases between the two germline ends. The CDR3 is 15 residues long.

This chain joins TRBV11-3 and TRBJ2-2; D gene ambiguous. The CDR3 has 12 amino acids. The V end lost 2 bases, the J end lost 6 bases, and 4 bases lay between the germline ends. Germline loops: CDR1 SGHNT, CDR2 YENEEA. CDR3 DNA: TGTGCCAGCAGCTTATATTCCGGGGAGCTGTTTTTT. Its protein product is CASSLYSGELFF.

This clone occurred once. This chain uses TRBV6-1 with TRBJ2-1; D gene unclear. The CDR3 covers 12 residues. The germline V gene has CDR1 MNHNS and CDR2 SASEGT. The V end was cut by 2 bases, the J end by 9 bases, with 8 bases between. CDR3 in DNA: TGTGCCAGCAGTGAAATAAGCCTTGAGCAGTTCTTC. It specifies CASSEISLEQFF.

This rearrangement joins TRBV4-2 to TRBJ2-3; TRBD2 matches at 9 bases. Germline CDR1 reads LGHNA; CDR2 reads YNFKEQ. This CDR3 contains 16 residues. The V and J ends lost 2 bases and 2 bases, in that order; junction bases with no gene match: 5. CDR3 protein: CASSQKAGGHTDTQYF. The CDR3 nucleotides are TGTGCCAGCAGCCAAAAAGCGGGAGGCCACACAGATACGCAGTATTTT.

The CDR3 protein is CASSKESGTAYEQYF. The CDR3 coding sequence is TGTGCCAGCAGCAAGGAATCCGGGACAGCTTACGAGCAGTACTTC. The chain is built from TRBV4-2 and TRBJ2-7; TRBD1 agrees at 7 bases. There are 15 residues in the CDR3. Germline trimming cut 5 bases from V and 4 bases from J; bases unmatched to any gene: 11. CDR1 LGHNA and CDR2 YNFKEQ come from the germline V gene.

This rearrangement joins TRBV28 to TRBJ1-2; D is unresolved. The CDR3 has 11 amino acids. Trimming cost V 5 bases and J 2 bases, with 3 bases left between them. Germline CDR1 MDHEN, CDR2 SYDVKM. The CDR3 DNA reads TGTGCCAGCAGTCAAAACTATGGCTACACCTTC. This gives the protein CASSQNYGYTF.

This clone was seen a single time. V gene TRBV5-8 combines with J gene TRBJ2-7; D perhaps matches TRBD1 (6 bases). CDR1 SGHTS and CDR2 YDEGEE come from the germline V gene. V was clipped by 1 base and J by 2 bases, with 7 bases between them. The CDR3 totals 13 residues. This CDR3 is CASSLNRAYEQYF. The CDR3 coding sequence is TGTGCCAGCAGCTTGAACAGGGCCTACGAGCAGTACTTC.

This chain links TRBV15 with TRBJ2-3; D assignment may be TRBD1 or TRBD2 (6 bases each). The germline gives CDR1 LNHNV, CDR2 YYDKDF (reference sequence). V was pared by 4 bases and J by 5 bases, with 19 bases between. This CDR3 has 16 amino acids. The CDR3 DNA follows: TGTGCCACCAGCAAACAGCCCGGGGGCGGTGGAGATACGCAGTATTTT. Its translation: CATSKQPGGGGDTQYF.

The chain couples TRBV18 to TRBJ1-1; D remains unclear. V lost 1 base and J 2 bases, leaving 11 bases between the germline ends. In germline, CDR1 is KGHSH, CDR2 LQKENI. The CDR3 is 15 residues long. This CDR3 reads CASSPREGRNTEAFF. The CDR3 region has the DNA TGTGCCAGCTCACCACGGGAGGGAAGAAACACTGAAGCTTTCTTT.

J is TRBJ2-1 and V is TRBV11-2; possibly TRBD1 for D (6 bases). This CDR3 comprises 15 residues. The V end lost 1 base, the J end lost 7 bases, and 14 bases lay between the germline ends. Germline V gene data show CDR1 as SGHAT and CDR2 as FQNNGV. CDR3 nucleotide sequence: TGTGCCAGCAGCTTAGGGCCACAGGGCGGGAATGAGCAGTTCTTC. Its protein product is CASSLGPQGGNEQFF.

CDR3 DNA: TGTGCCAGCAGCTTAGGGGGGGACTACGAGCAGTACTTC. This codes for CASSLGGDYEQYF. The chain couples TRBV7-3 to TRBJ2-7; 7 nucleotides match TRBD2. V shed 2 bases and J 3 bases; nucleotides not matched to a gene: 1. The CDR3 length is 13 residues. Germline V CDR1 and CDR2: SGHTA, FQGTGA.